This T cell receptor (beta chain) emerged from a study of blood T cell repertoires in COVID-19. Here immunoSEQ multiplex PCR was the method, and the copy in TCRdb shows in-frame clones only, minus some. Among roughly 200,000 clones, 70% to 85% were seen once, and the ten largest hold less than 15%. The V gene's germline CDR1 is ENHRY and CDR2 SYGVKD. Trimming cost V 6 bases and J 3 bases, with 6 bases left between them. This CDR3 has 11 residues. This receptor was identified in a man aged 45 to 65 who had recovered from COVID-19. The sequencing sample was made of peripheral blood. The J gene is TRBJ2-7, the V gene TRBV10-3; D is uncertain. The CDR3 reads CAIRQNYEQYF. Here the CDR3 DNA reads TGTGCCATCAGACAGAACTACGAGCAGTACTTC.